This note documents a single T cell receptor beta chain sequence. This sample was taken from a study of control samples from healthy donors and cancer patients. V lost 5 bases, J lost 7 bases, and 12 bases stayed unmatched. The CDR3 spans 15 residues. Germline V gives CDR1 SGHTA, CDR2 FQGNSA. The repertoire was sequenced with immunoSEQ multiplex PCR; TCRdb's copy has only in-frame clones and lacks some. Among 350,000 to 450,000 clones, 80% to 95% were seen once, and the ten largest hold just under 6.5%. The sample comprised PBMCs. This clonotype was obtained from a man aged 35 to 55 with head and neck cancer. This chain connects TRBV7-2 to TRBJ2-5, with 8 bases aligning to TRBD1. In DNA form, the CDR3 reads TGTGCCAGCAGCCCTGGGCAGGGGGCAGGGGGGACCCAGTACTTC. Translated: CASSPGQGAGGTQYF.